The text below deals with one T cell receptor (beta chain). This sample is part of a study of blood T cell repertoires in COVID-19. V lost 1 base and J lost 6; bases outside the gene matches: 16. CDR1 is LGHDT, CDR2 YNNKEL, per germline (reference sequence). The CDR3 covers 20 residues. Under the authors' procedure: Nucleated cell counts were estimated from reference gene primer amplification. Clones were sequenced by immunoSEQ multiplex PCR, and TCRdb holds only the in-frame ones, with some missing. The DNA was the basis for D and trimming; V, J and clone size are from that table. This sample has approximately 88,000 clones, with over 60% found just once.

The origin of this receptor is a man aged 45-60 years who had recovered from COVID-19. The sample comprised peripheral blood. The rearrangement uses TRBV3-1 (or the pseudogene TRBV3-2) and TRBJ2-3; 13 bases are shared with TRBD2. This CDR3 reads CASSQVGTSGNYTFGDTQYF. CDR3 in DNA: TGTGCCAGCAGCCAAGTTGGGACTAGCGGGAACTATACTTTTGGGGATACGCAGTATTTT.